The clone carrying this T cell receptor beta chain showed up just a few times. As yet, its antigen is unknown. Under 3 months was the duration of disease in ophthalmopathy patients, who also had a Clinical Activity Score of at least 3 and a NOSPECS grade of at least 4. Those patients with uncontrolled infection, other autoimmune disease, pregnancy or lactation were excluded. The authors obtained PBMCs from 9 to 10 ml of fresh peripheral blood. The data originate from a study of T cells in Graves' hyperthyroidism and ophthalmopathy. Study-level results: Clonotypes that were expanded in thyroid above 0.001 mostly appeared in blood too.

J was trimmed by 7 bases and V by 5 bases; bases with no gene match: 9. The CDR3 is 16 residues long. CDR1 and CDR2 from the germline V gene are PRHDT and FYEKMQ (reference sequence). TCR beta CDR3 region amplification was performed from RNA transcripts. During a first-round RT-PCR of the TCR CDR3, the HTBI primer set was used. In TCRdb, the multiplex PCR reads were re-called with MiXCR into one record per CDR3 protein. The data hold 300,000 to 350,000 distinct CDR3 sequences, with roughly 18% observed a single time. This receptor was obtained from a woman between 40 and 50 years old with Graves' ophthalmopathy. The rearrangement joins TRBV13 to TRBJ2-3; TRBD2 agrees at 13 bases. Sequenced input: blood. This CDR3 reads CASSPPRTSGSYTQYF. CDR3 nucleotides: TGTGCCAGCAGCCCCCCCCGGACTAGCGGGAGTTATACGCAGTATTTT.